This TCR beta chain was sequenced in a study of blood T cell repertoires in COVID-19. Study as a whole: The analysed material was cDNA or gDNA that came from T cells, B-cell-depleted T cells, or PBMCs.

Under the authors' procedure: Reference gene primer amplification in the assay estimated nucleated cell counts. Sequencing used immunoSEQ multiplex PCR; TCRdb keeps in-frame clones, though not all of them. The V and J calls and clone size are taken from that table; D and trimming were inferred from the DNA. The profile covers 200,000 to 250,000 clones, with roughly 90% appearing a single time and 4.8% taken by the ten largest. There are 14 residues in the CDR3. From germline, CDR1 is LGHNA and CDR2 YNFKEQ. V shed 0 bases and J shed 8 bases, with 12 bases lying between them. This TCR came from a woman aged 40 to 50 with acute or convalescent COVID-19. This chain joins TRBV4-2 and TRBJ2-3, with D possibly TRBD2 on 5 matching bases. Sequenced: peripheral blood. In DNA form, the CDR3 reads TGTGCCAGCAGCCAAGATATCGGGCTAGCTACGCAGTATTTT. Protein: CASSQDIGLATQYF.